A single sample gave rise to the 19 T cell receptor beta chains below, sequenced in a study of blood T cell repertoires in COVID-19. Sequencing used immunoSEQ multiplex PCR; TCRdb keeps in-frame clones, though not all of them. The data show approximately 230,000 clones, 80% to 90% seen once. The sequenced sample was PBMCs or T cells enriched from blood (not recorded which). These receptors were taken from a man aged 40-55 years who had recovered from COVID-19.

V is TRBV2 and J is TRBJ1-2; tentative D call: TRBD1 (6 bases). CDR1 is SNHLY, CDR2 FYNNEI, per germline. This CDR3 is 12 amino acids long. As DNA, the CDR3 is TGTGCACAATGGGGGACATTAAACGGCTACACCTTC. It is translated as CAQWGTLNGYTF.

In this sample, this clone turned up once. This chain connects TRBV4-2 to TRBJ2-7, with D tentatively TRBD2 (5 bases). CDR1 and CDR2 from the germline V gene are LGHNA and YNFKEQ. Trimming shortened V by 3 bases and J by 10 bases, and 10 bases separated the two germline ends. CDR3 length equals 11 residues. CDR3 nucleotide sequence: TGTGCCAGCAGCCATTCGAGGGAACAGTACTTC. Amino acids: CASSHSREQYF.

J is TRBJ2-7 and V is TRBV28, with 15 bases fitting TRBD2. Germline lookup yields CDR1 MDHEN and CDR2 SYDVKM. V lost 6 bases, J lost 6 bases, and 12 bases stayed unmatched. The CDR3 is 17 amino acids. The CDR3 is CASSSGTSGGIIAEQYF. The CDR3 DNA follows: TGTGCCAGCAGCTCCGGGACTAGCGGGGGGATCATCGCCGAGCAGTACTTC.

This clone was seen once. The chain employs TRBV2 and TRBJ2-5; D remains unclear. This CDR3 spans 13 amino acids. The germline V gene has CDR1 SNHLY and CDR2 FYNNEI. The germline V and J ends were trimmed by 6 bases and 5 bases, with 13 bases remaining between them. As DNA, the CDR3 is TGTGCCAGCAGCTATGGGCGAATCGAGACCCAGTACTTC. This translates into CASSYGRIETQYF.

This chain connects TRBV18 to TRBJ1-5; D is possibly TRBD1 (6 bases). V lost 8 bases and J lost 2, with 19 bases in between. This CDR3 has 16 residues. The germline CDR1 and CDR2 sequences are KGHSH and LQKENI. The CDR3 spells CASPHQRGKGNQPQHF. For the CDR3, the DNA is TGTGCCAGCCCTCATCAAAGGGGGAAGGGCAATCAGCCCCAGCATTTT.

The table lists this clone with a count of one. This rearrangement joins TRBV7-2 to TRBJ2-3; TRBD1 matches 7 bases. Per the germline V gene, CDR1 is SGHTA and CDR2 is FQGNSA. The CDR3 is 14 residues long. After removal of 7 bases from V and 2 bases from J, the junction contained 6 bases not matched to a gene. The CDR3 is CASTLGQATDTQYF. The CDR3 DNA follows: TGTGCCAGCACCCTCGGACAGGCCACAGATACGCAGTATTTT.

The chain employs TRBV4-1 and TRBJ2-7, with D perhaps TRBD1 (7 bases). CDR1 and CDR2 from the germline V gene are MGHRA and YSYEKL. Trimming pared 0 bases from V and 2 bases from J, leaving 14 bases between. This CDR3 has 16 residues. The CDR3 loop is CASSQEPGGNTYEQYF. Written as DNA, the CDR3 is TGCGCCAGCAGCCAAGAGCCAGGGGGGAACACCTACGAGCAGTACTTC.

Remarks on this clone: This CDR3 is also generated by other DNA sequences in the sample. The V and J genes are TRBV6-5 and TRBJ2-1; a possible D gene is TRBD2 (6 bases). The CDR3 contains 15 residues. Germline V gene data show CDR1 as MNHEY and CDR2 as SVGAGI. V was shortened by 2 bases and J by 0 bases, with 8 bases between the two germline ends. CDR3 nucleotides: TGTGCCAGCAGTTACGACGGGGGCTCCTACAATGAGCAGTTCTTC. Amino acid sequence: CASSYDGGSYNEQFF.

The chain has TRBV6-7 and TRBJ2-7; D is ambiguous. TRBV6-7 is an ORF, with its function uncertain. This CDR3 region has 16 residues. Trimming stripped 5 bases from V and 0 bases from J, with 17 bases between. As DNA, the CDR3 is TGTGCCAGCAGTCTCGAGACGGGTCTCCTCTCCTACGAGCAGTACTTC. The encoded protein is CASSLETGLLSYEQYF.

This chain uses TRBV7-8 with TRBJ2-5; 11 bases match TRBD1. This CDR3 is built from 16 residues. The germline CDR1 and CDR2 sequences are SGHVS and FQNEAQ. The trim removed 6 bases at V and 4 bases at J, leaving 10 bases unmatched. CDR3 residues: CASSDGGTGGGETQYF. CDR3 in DNA: TGTGCCAGCAGTGATGGGGGGACAGGGGGAGGAGAGACCCAGTACTTC.

As for this clone: Other nucleotide sequences from this sample produce the same CDR3. The gene calls are TRBV6-5 and TRBJ2-7, with 9 positions matching TRBD2. Germline CDR1 is MNHEY and CDR2 is SVGAGI. The CDR3 spans 14 residues. V trimming: 0 bases; J trimming: 3 bases; junction bases outside the gene matches: 0. The DNA for the CDR3 is TGTGCCAGCAGTTACTCTAGCGGGGGCTACGAGCAGTACTTC. Translating gives CASSYSSGGYEQYF.

This clone was detected once. This sequence joins TRBV6-5 and TRBJ1-2, with 7 bases lining up with TRBD1. Germline CDR1 is MNHEY and CDR2 is SVGAGI. This CDR3 is 15 amino acids long. V lost 2 bases, J lost 9 bases, and 12 bases stayed unmatched. CDR3 nucleotides: TGTGCCAGCAGTTACCCGGGGACAGCTTTAGCTCGCTACACCTTC. It is translated as CASSYPGTALARYTF.

The chain couples TRBV27 to TRBJ2-7; 7 nucleotides match TRBD1. CDR3 size: 15 residues. Looked up from germline, CDR1 is MNHEY and CDR2 is SMNVEV (reference sequence). J lost 1 base, V lost 2 bases, and 5 bases had no gene match. The chain's CDR3 is CASSLARDRSYEQYF. CDR3 bases: TGTGCCAGCAGTTTAGCCCGGGACAGATCCTACGAGCAGTACTTC.

This clone was picked up a small number of times. This sequence joins TRBV18 and TRBJ2-7, with D unclear. CDR1 is KGHSH and CDR2 is LQKENI in the germline V gene. The CDR3 contains 13 residues. V lost 0 bases, J lost 6 bases, and 9 bases lay in between. The CDR3 here is CASSPPNQLEQYF. Here the CDR3 DNA reads TGTGCCAGCTCACCACCGAATCAACTCGAGCAGTACTTC.

This chain links TRBV29-1 with TRBJ1-4, with 8 bases lining up with TRBD1. Germline V gene sequence: CDR1 SQVTM, CDR2 ANQGSEA. The ends lost 6 bases at V and 8 bases at J; junction bases unmatched: 8. The CDR3 contains 13 residues. The CDR3 region is CSVGTGPWEKLFF. Written as DNA, the CDR3 is TGCAGCGTGGGGACAGGACCTTGGGAAAAACTGTTTTTT.

This chain joins TRBV2 and TRBJ2-2, with 11 bases that match TRBD2. The CDR3 is 15 residues long. Germline V CDR1 and CDR2: SNHLY, FYNNEI. Trimming took 8 bases from V and 1 from J; bases not matched to a gene: 3. The CDR3 nucleotides read TGTGCCAGCGGGGGGACTAGCGGGAACACCGGGGAGCTGTTTTTT. The encoded protein is CASGGTSGNTGELFF. The whole variable domain, remainder taken from reference TRBV2 and TRBJ2-2, is EPEVTQTPSHQVTQMGQEVILRCVPISNHLYFYWYRQILGQKVEFLVSFYNNEISEKSEIFDDQFSVERPDGSNFTLKIRSTKLEDSAMYFCASGGTSGNTGELFFGEGSRLTVL.

This chain connects TRBV4-1 to TRBJ1-2, with D maybe TRBD1 (5 bases). Germline V gene sequence: CDR1 MGHRA, CDR2 YSYEKL. V lost 6 bases, J lost 0 bases, and 14 bases lay in between. The CDR3 is made up of 15 amino acids. CDR3 nucleotides: TGCGCCAGCAGTCCCGACAGTTCGGCTAACTATGGCTACACCTTC. The encoded protein is CASSPDSSANYGYTF.

CDR3 loop: CASRGTRDRGYNEQFF. The CDR3 DNA reads TGTGCCAGCAGGGGAACGCGGGACAGGGGCTACAATGAGCAGTTCTTC. The chain joins TRBV2 to TRBJ2-1, with TRBD1 identical over 10 bases. Germline loops: CDR1 SNHLY, CDR2 FYNNEI. J was trimmed by 3 bases and V by 6 bases; bases with no gene match: 8. The CDR3 loop spans 16 amino acids. The full variable domain, completed using reference TRBV2 and TRBJ2-1, is EPEVTQTPSHQVTQMGQEVILRCVPISNHLYFYWYRQILGQKVEFLVSFYNNEISEKSEIFDDQFSVERPDGSNFTLKIRSTKLEDSAMYFCASRGTRDRGYNEQFFGPGTRLTVL.

The CDR3 DNA reads as TGTGCCAGCAGCTTACTCTCGGGGACAGGGGTTCAGGAGCAGTACTTC. This gives the protein CASSLLSGTGVQEQYF. V usage is TRBV7-2 and J usage is TRBJ2-7; the match to TRBD1 covers 10 bases. The germline V gene has CDR1 SGHTA and CDR2 FQGNSA. V was pared by 2 bases and J by 7 bases, with 11 bases of the junction left unmatched. The CDR3 has 16 residues.